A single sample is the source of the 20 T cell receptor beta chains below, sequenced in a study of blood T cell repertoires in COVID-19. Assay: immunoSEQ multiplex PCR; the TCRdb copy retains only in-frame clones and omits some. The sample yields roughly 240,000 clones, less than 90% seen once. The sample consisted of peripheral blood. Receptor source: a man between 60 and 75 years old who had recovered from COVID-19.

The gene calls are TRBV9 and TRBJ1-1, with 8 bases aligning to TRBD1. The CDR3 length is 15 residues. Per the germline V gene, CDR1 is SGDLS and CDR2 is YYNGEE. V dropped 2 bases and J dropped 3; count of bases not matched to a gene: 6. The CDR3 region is CASSVKQGGDTEAFF. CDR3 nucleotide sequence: TGTGCCAGCAGCGTGAAACAGGGGGGAGACACTGAAGCTTTCTTT.

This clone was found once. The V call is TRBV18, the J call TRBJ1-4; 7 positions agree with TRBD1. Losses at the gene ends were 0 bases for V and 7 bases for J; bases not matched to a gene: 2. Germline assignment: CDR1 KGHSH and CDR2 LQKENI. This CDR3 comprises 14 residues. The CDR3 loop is CASSPPGTVEKLFF. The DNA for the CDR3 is TGTGCCAGCTCACCACCCGGGACAGTTGAAAAACTGTTTTTT.

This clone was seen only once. The CDR3 DNA is TGTGCCACCAGCAGAGATCAGGAGGGGACGCTGACGGGCTACACCTTC. Translation: CATSRDQEGTLTGYTF. The chain couples TRBV15 to TRBJ1-2; D perhaps matches TRBD1 (5 bases). Germline V CDR1 and CDR2: LNHNV, YYDKDF (reference sequence). CDR3 size: 16 residues. V was trimmed by 0 bases and J by 8 bases, leaving 19 bases between them.

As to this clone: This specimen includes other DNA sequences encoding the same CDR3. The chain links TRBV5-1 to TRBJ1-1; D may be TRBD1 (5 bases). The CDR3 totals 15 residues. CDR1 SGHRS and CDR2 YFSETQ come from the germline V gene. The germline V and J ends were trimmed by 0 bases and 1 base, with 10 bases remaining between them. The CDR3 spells CASSLVGGANTEAFF. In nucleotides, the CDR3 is TGCGCCAGCAGCTTGGTAGGAGGGGCGAACACTGAAGCTTTCTTT. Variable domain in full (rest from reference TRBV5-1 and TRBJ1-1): KAGVTQTPRYLIKTRGQQVTLSCSPISGHRSVSWYQQTPGQGLQFLFEYFSETQRNKGNFPGRFSGRQFSNSRSEMNVSTLELGDSALYLCASSLVGGANTEAFFGQGTRLTVV.

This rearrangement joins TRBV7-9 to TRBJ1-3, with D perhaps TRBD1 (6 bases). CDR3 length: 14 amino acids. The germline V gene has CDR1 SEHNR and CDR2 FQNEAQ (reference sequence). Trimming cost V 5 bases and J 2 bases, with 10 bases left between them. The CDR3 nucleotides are TGTGCCAGCAGCCAACAGGGTGCTGGAAACACCATATATTTT. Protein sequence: CASSQQGAGNTIYF.

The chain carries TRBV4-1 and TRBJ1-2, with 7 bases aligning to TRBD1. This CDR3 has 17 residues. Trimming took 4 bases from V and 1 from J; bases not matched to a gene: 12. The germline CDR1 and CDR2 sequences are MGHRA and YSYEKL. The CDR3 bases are TGCGCCAGCAGCCTTCCGGGACAGAAGAGGATTAACTATGGCTACACCTTC. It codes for CASSLPGQKRINYGYTF.

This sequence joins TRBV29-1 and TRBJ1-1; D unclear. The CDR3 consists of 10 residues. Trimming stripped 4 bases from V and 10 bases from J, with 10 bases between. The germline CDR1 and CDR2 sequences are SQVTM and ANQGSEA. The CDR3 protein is CSVANDRAFF. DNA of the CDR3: TGCAGCGTTGCGAACGATAGAGCTTTCTTT.

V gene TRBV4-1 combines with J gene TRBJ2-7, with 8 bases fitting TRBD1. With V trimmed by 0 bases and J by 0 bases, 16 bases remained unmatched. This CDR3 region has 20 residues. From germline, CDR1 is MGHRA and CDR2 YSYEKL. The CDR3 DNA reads TGCGCCAGCAGCCAAGAATACCCGGGACAGGTTACTCAGAGCTCCTACGAGCAGTACTTC. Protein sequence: CASSQEYPGQVTQSSYEQYF.

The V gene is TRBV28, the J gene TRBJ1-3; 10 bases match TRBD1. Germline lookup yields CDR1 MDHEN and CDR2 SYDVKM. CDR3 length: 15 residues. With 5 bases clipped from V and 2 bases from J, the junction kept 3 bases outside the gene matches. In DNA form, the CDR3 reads TGTGCCAGCAGTCCGGACAGGGGGGCTGGAAACACCATATATTTT. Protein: CASSPDRGAGNTIYF.

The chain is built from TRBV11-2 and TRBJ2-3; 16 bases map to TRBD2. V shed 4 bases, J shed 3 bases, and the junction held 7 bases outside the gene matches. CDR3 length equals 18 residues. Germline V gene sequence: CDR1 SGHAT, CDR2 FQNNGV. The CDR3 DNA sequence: TGTGCCAGCAGCTCGGGACTAGCGGGGGGGCCTAGGACAGATACGCAGTATTTT. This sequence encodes CASSSGLAGGPRTDTQYF.

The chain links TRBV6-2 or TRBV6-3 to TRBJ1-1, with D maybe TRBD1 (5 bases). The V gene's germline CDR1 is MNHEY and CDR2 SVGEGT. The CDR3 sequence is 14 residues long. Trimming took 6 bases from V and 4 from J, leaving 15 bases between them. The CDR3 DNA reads TGTGCCAGCAGCCCAACGGGGGGAGGCACTGAAGCTTTCTTT. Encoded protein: CASSPTGGGTEAFF.

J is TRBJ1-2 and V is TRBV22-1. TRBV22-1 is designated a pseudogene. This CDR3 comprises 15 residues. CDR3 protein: CPGSDLGLSSYGYTF. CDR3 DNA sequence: TGTCCTGGGAGCGACCTGGGACTCTCATCTTATGGCTACACCTTC.

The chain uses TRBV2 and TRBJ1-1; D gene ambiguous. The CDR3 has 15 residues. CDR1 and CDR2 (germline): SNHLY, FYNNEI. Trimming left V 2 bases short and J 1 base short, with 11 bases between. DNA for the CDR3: TGTGCCAGCAGTGAACTAGGCCCGGGGAACACTGAAGCTTTCTTT. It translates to CASSELGPGNTEAFF.

The CDR3: CASSTQRQGREEQYF. CDR3 nucleotide sequence: TGTGCCAGTAGTACCCAACGACAGGGGAGGGAAGAGCAGTACTTC. The genes are TRBV19 and TRBJ2-7; D perhaps matches TRBD1 (8 bases). The CDR3 runs to 15 residues. V lost 4 bases to trimming and J lost 7 bases, with 20 bases between them. CDR1 is LNHDA and CDR2 is SQIVND in the germline V gene (reference sequence).

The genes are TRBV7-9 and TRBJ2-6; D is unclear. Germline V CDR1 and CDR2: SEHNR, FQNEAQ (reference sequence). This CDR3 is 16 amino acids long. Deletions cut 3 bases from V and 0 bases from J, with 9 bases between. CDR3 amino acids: CASSFLRSSGANVLTF. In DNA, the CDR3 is TGTGCCAGCAGCTTTTTGAGGAGCTCTGGGGCCAACGTCCTGACTTTC.

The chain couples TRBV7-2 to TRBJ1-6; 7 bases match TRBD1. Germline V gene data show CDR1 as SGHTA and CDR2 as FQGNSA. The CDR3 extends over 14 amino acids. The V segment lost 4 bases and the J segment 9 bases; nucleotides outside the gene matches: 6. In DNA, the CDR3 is TGTGCCAGCAGCTATACAGGGGCCGGTTCACCCCTCCACTTT. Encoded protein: CASSYTGAGSPLHF. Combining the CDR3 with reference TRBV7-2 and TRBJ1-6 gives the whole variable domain GAGVSQSPSNKVTEKGKDVELRCDPISGHTALYWYRQSLGQGLEFLIYFQGNSAPDKSGLPSDRFSAERTGGSVSTLTIQRTQQEDSAVYLCASSYTGAGSPLHFGNGTRLTVT.

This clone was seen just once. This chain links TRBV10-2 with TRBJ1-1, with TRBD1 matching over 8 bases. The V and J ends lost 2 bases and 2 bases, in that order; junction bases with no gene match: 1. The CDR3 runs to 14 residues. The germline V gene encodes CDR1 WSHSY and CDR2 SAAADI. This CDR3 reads CASSEQGANTEAFF. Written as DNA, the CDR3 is TGCGCCAGCAGTGAGCAGGGGGCAAACACTGAAGCTTTCTTT.

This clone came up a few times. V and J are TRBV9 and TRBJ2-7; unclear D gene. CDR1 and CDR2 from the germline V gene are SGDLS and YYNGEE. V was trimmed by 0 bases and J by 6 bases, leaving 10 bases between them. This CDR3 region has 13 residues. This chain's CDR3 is CASSVEAIGEQYF. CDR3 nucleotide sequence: TGTGCCAGCAGCGTAGAAGCCATCGGCGAGCAGTACTTC.

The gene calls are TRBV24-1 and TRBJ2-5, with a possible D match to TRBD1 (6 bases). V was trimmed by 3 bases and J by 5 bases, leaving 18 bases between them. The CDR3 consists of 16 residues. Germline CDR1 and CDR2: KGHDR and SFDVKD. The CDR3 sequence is CATSDTRGGRGETQYF. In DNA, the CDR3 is TGTGCCACCAGTGATACGCGAGGGGGTCGTGGGGAGACCCAGTACTTC.

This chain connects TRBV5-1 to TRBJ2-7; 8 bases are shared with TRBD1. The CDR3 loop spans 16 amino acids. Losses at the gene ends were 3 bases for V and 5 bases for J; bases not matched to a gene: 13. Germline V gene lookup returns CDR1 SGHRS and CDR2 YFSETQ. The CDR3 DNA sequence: TGCGCCAGCAGCTGGGGCGCTACAGGGGGGAAGGACGAGCAGTACTTC. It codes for CASSWGATGGKDEQYF. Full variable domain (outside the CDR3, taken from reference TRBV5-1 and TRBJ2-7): KAGVTQTPRYLIKTRGQQVTLSCSPISGHRSVSWYQQTPGQGLQFLFEYFSETQRNKGNFPGRFSGRQFSNSRSEMNVSTLELGDSALYLCASSWGATGGKDEQYFGPGTRLTVT.